This TCR beta chain was captured in a study of control samples from healthy donors and cancer patients (dated by TCRdb to the early 2020s). The library was produced with the immunoSEQ multiplex PCR assay. What TCRdb holds here is the immuneACCESS table cut down to in-frame rearrangements. Part of the clones is not present; checked against another copy, under half of the missing clones reflect an unresolved V gene, and the others are unexplained. Present in this sample are fewer than 100,000 clones, about 88% of which were seen just once. Clones ranked in the top ten supply more than 5% of the sample. On this clone: It lacks a known antigen. Nothing much larger sits one base from this clone, and base qualities are not available.

The germline ends are 7 bases apart after V is trimmed by 3 bases and J by 5 bases. Via the germline V gene, CDR1 is ENHRY and CDR2 SYGVKD. Spanning cysteine to phenylalanine, the CDR3 consists of 12 amino acids. Only CDR3 DNA is held: 36 bases, read in frame from base 1. The sequenced material came from blood. The sequence was obtained from a woman aged 50 to 60 in good health. In this chain, TRBV10-3 is recombined with TRBJ1-2; no D segment can be confidently identified. The CDR3 region has the sequence CAISDEGYGYTF. The sequenced DNA: TGTGCCATCAGTGACGAAGGGTATGGCTACACCTTC.